This T cell receptor (beta chain) came from a study of human T cells and chemical hapten exposure. Findings and caveats of the study: TCRs above 1 in 1000 frequency stayed constant with DPC sensitization.

The CDR3 sequence is 13 residues long. About this clonotype itself: Antigen unknown.

Extraction yielded total RNA from whole blood (unfractionated). The study's library attached unique molecular identifiers to single cDNA molecules. Authors' analysis steps: A typical sample had around 96,000 TCRs, with about 20,000 to 750,000 overall. TCRdb processed the 5' RACE reads anew with MiXCR; each CDR3 protein has one entry. The V and J calls were determined by TCRdb, not by the authors. The sample includes around 80,000 distinct CDR3 sequences, 15% to 20% of them seen just once. The genes are TRBV21-1 and TRBJ2-1; whether TRBD1, the table's D call, matches the DNA was not checked. TRBV21-1 corresponds to a pseudogene. The TCR sequence derives from a female donor in good health. CDR3 bases: TGTGCCAGCAGCAGAGGGGGGTACAATGAGCAGTTCTTC. Amino acid sequence: CASSRGGYNEQFF.